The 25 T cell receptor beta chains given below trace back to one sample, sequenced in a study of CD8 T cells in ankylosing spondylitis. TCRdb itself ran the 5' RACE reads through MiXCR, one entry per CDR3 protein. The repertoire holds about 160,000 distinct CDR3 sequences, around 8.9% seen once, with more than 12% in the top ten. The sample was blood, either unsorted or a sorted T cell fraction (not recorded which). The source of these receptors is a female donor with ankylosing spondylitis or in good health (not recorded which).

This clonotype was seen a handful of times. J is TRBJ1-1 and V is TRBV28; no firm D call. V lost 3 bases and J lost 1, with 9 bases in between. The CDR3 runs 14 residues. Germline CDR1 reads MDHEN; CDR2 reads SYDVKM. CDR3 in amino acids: CASSFPPPNTEAFF. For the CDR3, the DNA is TGTGCCAGCAGTTTCCCCCCCCCGAACACTGAAGCTTTCTTT.

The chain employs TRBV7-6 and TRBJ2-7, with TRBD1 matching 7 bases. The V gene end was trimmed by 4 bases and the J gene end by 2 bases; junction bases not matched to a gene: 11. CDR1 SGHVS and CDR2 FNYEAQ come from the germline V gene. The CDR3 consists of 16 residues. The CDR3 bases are TGTGCCAGCAGCTCCAGGCAGGGGGAGAAGGCCTACGAGCAGTACTTC. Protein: CASSSRQGEKAYEQYF. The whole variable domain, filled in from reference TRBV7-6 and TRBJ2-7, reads GAGVSQSPRYKVTKRGQDVALRCDPISGHVSLYWYRQALGQGPEFLTYFNYEAQQDKSGLPNDRFSAERPEGSISTLTIQRTEQRDSAMYRCASSSRQGEKAYEQYFGPGTRLTVT.

Here the CDR3 DNA reads TGTGCCAGCAGCCAGTCCCGGGGGACCTCCTACGAGCAGTACTTC. It translates to CASSQSRGTSYEQYF. The gene calls are TRBV21-1 and TRBJ2-7; no check of the table's D call, TRBD2, against the DNA was made. TRBV21-1 corresponds to a pseudogene. CDR3 length: 15 amino acids.

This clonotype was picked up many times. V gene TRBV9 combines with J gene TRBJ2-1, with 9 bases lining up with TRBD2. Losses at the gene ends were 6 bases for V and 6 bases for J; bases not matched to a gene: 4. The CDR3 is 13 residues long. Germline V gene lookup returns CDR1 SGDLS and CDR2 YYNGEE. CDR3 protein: CASKGLASNEQFF. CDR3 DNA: TGTGCCAGCAAGGGACTAGCATCCAATGAGCAGTTCTTC.

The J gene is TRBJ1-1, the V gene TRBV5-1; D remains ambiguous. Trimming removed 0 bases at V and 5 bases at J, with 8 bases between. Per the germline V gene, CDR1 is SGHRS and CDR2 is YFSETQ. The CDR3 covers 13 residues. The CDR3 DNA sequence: TGCGCCAGCAGCTTGGACGGAAGGACTGAAGCTTTCTTT. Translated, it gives CASSLDGRTEAFF. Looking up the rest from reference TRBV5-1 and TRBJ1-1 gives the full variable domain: KAGVTQTPRYLIKTRGQQVTLSCSPISGHRSVSWYQQTPGQGLQFLFEYFSETQRNKGNFPGRFSGRQFSNSRSEMNVSTLELGDSALYLCASSLDGRTEAFFGQGTRLTVV.

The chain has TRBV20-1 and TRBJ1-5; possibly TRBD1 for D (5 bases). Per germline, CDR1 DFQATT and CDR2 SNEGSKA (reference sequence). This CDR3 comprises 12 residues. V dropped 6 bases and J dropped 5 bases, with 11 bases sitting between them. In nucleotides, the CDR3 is TGCAGTGCATGGGACGGGGATCAGCCCCAGCATTTT. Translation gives CSAWDGDQPQHF.

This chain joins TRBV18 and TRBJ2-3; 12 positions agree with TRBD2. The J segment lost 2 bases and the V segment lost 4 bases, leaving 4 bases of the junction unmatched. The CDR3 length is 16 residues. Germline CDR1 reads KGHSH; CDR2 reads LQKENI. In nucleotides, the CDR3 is TGTGCCAGCTCACGTAGACTAGCGGGAGACACAGATACGCAGTATTTT. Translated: CASSRRLAGDTDTQYF.

The CDR3 sequence: CASSLVGGALNTEAFF. The CDR3 DNA reads as TGTGCCAGCAGCTTGGTTGGGGGAGCACTGAACACTGAAGCTTTCTTT. J is TRBJ1-1 and V is TRBV5-6; D is possibly TRBD1 (5 bases). The CDR3 spans 16 residues. The V and J ends lost 0 bases and 0 bases respectively, with 12 bases between them. The V gene's germline CDR1 is SGHDT and CDR2 YYEEEE.

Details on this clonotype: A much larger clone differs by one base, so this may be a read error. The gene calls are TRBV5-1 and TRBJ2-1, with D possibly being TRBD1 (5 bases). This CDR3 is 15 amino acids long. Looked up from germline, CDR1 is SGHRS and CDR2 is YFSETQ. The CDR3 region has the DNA TGCGCCAGCAGCTCCGGTGGGGCCTCCTACAATGGGCAGTTCTTC. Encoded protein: CASSSGGASYNGQFF.

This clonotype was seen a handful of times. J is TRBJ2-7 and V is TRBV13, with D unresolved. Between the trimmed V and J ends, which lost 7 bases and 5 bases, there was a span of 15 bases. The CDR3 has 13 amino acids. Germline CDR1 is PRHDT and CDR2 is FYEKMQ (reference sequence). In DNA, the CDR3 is TGTGCCAGCACCTCCCGAGTTGAGGACGAGCAGTACTTC. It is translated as CASTSRVEDEQYF.

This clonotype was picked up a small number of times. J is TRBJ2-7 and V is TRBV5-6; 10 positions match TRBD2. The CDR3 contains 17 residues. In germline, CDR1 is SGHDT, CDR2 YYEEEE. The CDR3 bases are TGTGTGTGGGAGCAGCTTGGGTCTAGCGGGAGTCGATACGAGCAGTACTTC. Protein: CVWEQLGSSGSRYEQYF.

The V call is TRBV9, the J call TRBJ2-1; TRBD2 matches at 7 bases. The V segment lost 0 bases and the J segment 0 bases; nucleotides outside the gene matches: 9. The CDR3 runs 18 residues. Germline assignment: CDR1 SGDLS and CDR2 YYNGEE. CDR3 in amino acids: CASSVGWEGLASYNEQFF. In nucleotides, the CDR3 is TGTGCCAGCAGCGTAGGGTGGGAGGGCCTCGCCTCCTACAATGAGCAGTTCTTC.

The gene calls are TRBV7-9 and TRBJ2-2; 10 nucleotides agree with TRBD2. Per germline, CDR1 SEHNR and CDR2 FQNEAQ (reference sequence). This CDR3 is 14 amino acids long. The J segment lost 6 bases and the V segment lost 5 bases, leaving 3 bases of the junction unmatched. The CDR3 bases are TGTGCCAGCAGCCCCAGCGGGAGGGCCGGGGAGCTGTTTTTT. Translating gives CASSPSGRAGELFF. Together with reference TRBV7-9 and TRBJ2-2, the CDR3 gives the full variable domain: DTGVSQNPRHKITKRGQNVTFRCDPISEHNRLYWYRQTLGQGPEFLTYFQNEAQLEKSRLLSDRFSAERPKGSFSTLEIQRTEQGDSAMYLCASSPSGRAGELFFGEGSRLTVL.

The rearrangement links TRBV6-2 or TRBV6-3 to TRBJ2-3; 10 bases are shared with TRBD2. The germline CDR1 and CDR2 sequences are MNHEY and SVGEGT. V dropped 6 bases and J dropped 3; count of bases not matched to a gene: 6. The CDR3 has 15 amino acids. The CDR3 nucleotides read TGTGCCAGCAGCATAAGAGCGGGAGGGACAGATACGCAGTATTTT. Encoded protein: CASSIRAGGTDTQYF.

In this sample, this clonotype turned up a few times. Written as DNA, the CDR3 is TGTGCCAGCAGCACAGGGCTCGAAAGCAATGAGCAGTTCTTC. Protein product: CASSTGLESNEQFF. The V gene is TRBV6-2 or TRBV6-3, the J gene TRBJ2-1; possibly TRBD1 for D (6 bases). V gave up 6 bases and J gave up 6 bases, with 15 bases separating them. Germline V gives CDR1 MNHEY, CDR2 SVGEGT. This CDR3 is 14 amino acids long.

CDR3 protein: CASSLSAILQETQYF. Here the CDR3 DNA reads TGTGCCAGCAGCTTAAGCGCGATTCTTCAAGAGACCCAGTACTTC. The chain employs TRBV11-2 and TRBJ2-5; D is unresolved. This CDR3 comprises 15 residues. Trimming pared 2 bases from V and 2 bases from J, leaving 12 bases between. CDR1 SGHAT and CDR2 FQNNGV come from the germline V gene.

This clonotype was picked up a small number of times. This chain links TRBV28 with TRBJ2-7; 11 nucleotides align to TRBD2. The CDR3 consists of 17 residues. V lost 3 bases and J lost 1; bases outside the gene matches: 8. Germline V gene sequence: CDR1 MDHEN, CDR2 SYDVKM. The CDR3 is CASSFPPSGRTSYEQYF. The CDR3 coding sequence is TGTGCCAGCAGTTTCCCCCCTAGCGGGAGGACATCCTACGAGCAGTACTTC.

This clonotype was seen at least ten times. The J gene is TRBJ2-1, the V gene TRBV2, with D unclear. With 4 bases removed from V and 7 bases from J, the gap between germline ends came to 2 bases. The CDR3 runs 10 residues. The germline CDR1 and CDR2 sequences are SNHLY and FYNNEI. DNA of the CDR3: TGTGCCAGCAGTGGTAATGAGCAGTTCTTC. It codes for CASSGNEQFF.

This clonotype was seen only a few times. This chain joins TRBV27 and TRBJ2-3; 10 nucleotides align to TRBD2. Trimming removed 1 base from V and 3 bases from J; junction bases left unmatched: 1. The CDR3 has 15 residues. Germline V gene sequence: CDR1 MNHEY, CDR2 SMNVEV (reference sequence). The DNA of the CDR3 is TGTGCCAGCAGTTTATGGACTAGCGGAACAGATACGCAGTATTTT. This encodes CASSLWTSGTDTQYF.

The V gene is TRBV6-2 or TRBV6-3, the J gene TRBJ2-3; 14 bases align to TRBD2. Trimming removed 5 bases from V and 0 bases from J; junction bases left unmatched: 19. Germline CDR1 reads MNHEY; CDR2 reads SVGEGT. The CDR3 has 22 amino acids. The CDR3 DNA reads TGTGCCAGCAGTCCTCCAATTGCCGGGACTAGCGGGAGACTGCCTAGCACAGATACGCAGTATTTT. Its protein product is CASSPPIAGTSGRLPSTDTQYF.

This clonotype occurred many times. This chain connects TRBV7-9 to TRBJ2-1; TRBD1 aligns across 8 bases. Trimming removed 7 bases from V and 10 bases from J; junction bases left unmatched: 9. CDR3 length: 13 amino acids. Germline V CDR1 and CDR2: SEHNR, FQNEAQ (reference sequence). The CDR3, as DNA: TGTGCCAGCATCCCTCGCAGGGGGCAGGAGCAGTTCTTC. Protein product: CASIPRRGQEQFF.

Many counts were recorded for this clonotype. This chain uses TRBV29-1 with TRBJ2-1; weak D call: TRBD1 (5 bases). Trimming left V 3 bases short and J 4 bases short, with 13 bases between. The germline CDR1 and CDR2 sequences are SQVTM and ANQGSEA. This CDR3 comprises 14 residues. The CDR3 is CSVDGVGRYNEQFF. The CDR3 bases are TGCAGCGTTGATGGGGTGGGGCGGTACAATGAGCAGTTCTTC.

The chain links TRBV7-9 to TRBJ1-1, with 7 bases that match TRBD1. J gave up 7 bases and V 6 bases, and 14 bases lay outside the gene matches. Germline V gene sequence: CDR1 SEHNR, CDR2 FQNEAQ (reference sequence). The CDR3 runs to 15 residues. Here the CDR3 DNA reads TGTGCCAGCAGGCCTAGGGACAGAGGTTTGGGTGAAGCTTTCTTT. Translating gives CASRPRDRGLGEAFF.

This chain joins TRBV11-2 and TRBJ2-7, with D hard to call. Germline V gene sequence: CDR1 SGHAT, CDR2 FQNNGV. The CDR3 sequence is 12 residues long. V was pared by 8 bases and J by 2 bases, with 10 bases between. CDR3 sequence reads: CASLGGTYEQYF. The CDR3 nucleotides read TGTGCCAGCCTCGGCGGCACCTACGAGCAGTACTTC.

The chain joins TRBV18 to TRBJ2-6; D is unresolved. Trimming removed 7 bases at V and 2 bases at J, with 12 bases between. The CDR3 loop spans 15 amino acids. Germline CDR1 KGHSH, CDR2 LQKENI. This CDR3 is CASYIERAGANVLTF. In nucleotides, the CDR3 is TGTGCCAGCTATATTGAACGGGCTGGGGCCAACGTCCTGACTTTC. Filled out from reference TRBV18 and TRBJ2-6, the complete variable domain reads NAGVMQNPRHLVRRRGQEARLRCSPMKGHSHVYWYRQLPEEGLKFMVYLQKENIIDESGMPKERFSAEFPKEGPSILRIQQVVRGDSAAYFCASYIERAGANVLTFGAGSRLTVL.